One and the same sample provided the 28 T cell receptor beta chains below, sequenced in a study of blood T cell repertoires in COVID-19. Using immunoSEQ multiplex PCR, the repertoire was profiled, and TCRdb retains in-frame clones only, with some absent. The sample lists fewer than 600,000 clones, approximately 90% occurring once. Sequencing was done on a sample of PBMCs or T cells enriched from blood (not recorded which). The source of these receptors is a woman aged 40 to 55 who had recovered from COVID-19.

The chain has TRBV5-5 and TRBJ1-1; maybe TRBD1 (5 bases). There are 16 residues in the CDR3. The germline gives CDR1 SGHKS, CDR2 YYEKEE (reference sequence). V gave up 0 bases and J gave up 11 bases, with 23 bases separating them. The CDR3 here is CASSLVWGRPPLEAFF. The CDR3 nucleotides are TGTGCCAGCAGCTTGGTATGGGGCAGGCCCCCCTTAGAGGCTTTCTTT.

J is TRBJ2-1 and V is TRBV12-5; D gene ambiguous. The ends were cut back, 3 bases at V and 6 bases at J, with 18 bases in the middle. Germline loops: CDR1 LGHNT, CDR2 FRNRAP. This CDR3 region has 16 residues. The CDR3 region has the DNA TGTGCTAGTGGTTTAGTTCGCCAGGATCTCTTCAATGAGCAGTTCTTC. Protein: CASGLVRQDLFNEQFF.

V is TRBV18 and J is TRBJ2-5; no clear D gene. The ends were cut back, 5 bases at V and 4 bases at J, with 8 bases in the middle. The CDR3 length is 12 residues. Germline CDR1 is KGHSH and CDR2 is LQKENI. CDR3 region: CASSSYRETQYF. CDR3 in DNA: TGTGCCAGCTCATCCTATAGAGAGACCCAGTACTTC.

V and J are TRBV5-1 and TRBJ2-7, with 10 bases identical to TRBD1. The J segment lost 3 bases and the V segment lost 3 bases, leaving 9 bases of the junction unmatched. The CDR3 contains 16 residues. Germline CDR1 is SGHRS and CDR2 is YFSETQ. The CDR3 loop is CASSSGTGALFYEQYF. In DNA form, the CDR3 reads TGCGCCAGCAGCTCCGGGACAGGGGCCCTGTTCTACGAGCAGTACTTC.

The V call is TRBV25-1, the J call TRBJ1-5; the match to TRBD1 covers 8 bases. The V gene end was trimmed by 5 bases and the J gene end by 2 bases; junction bases not matched to a gene: 8. The CDR3 consists of 16 residues. Germline V CDR1 and CDR2: MGHDK, SYGVNS. CDR3 DNA: TGTGCCAGCAGTCCTCCCGGACAGGGAGGCAATCAGCCCCAGCATTTT. As protein: CASSPPGQGGNQPQHF.

The rearrangement uses TRBV4-1 and TRBJ1-1; no reliable D call. Trimming removed 1 base from V and 6 bases from J, with 9 bases in between. This CDR3 has 13 residues. CDR1 is MGHRA, CDR2 YSYEKL, per germline. The CDR3: CASSQGQAPEAFF. The CDR3 bases are TGCGCCAGCAGCCAAGGGCAGGCACCTGAAGCTTTCTTT.

V gene TRBV10-3 combines with J gene TRBJ1-2, with a possible D match to TRBD1 (6 bases). Looked up from germline, CDR1 is ENHRY and CDR2 is SYGVKD. The CDR3 is made up of 14 amino acids. The ends were cut back, 0 bases at V and 4 bases at J, with 9 bases in the middle. The CDR3 coding sequence is TGTGCCATCAGTGAGTCCAGGGGCCCCTATGGCTACACCTTC. Translation gives CAISESRGPYGYTF.

This chain connects TRBV7-2 to TRBJ1-5; D possibly corresponds to TRBD1 (6 bases). V was pared by 3 bases and J by 3 bases, with 12 bases between. The V gene's germline CDR1 is SGHTA and CDR2 FQGNSA. The CDR3 covers 15 residues. CDR3 residues: CASSFMRDTNQPQHF. CDR3 nucleotide sequence: TGTGCCAGCAGCTTCATGAGGGACACCAATCAGCCCCAGCATTTT.

Only one count was recorded for this clone. CDR3 DNA sequence: TGCGCCAGCAGCCAAACATTAGCGGGAGAGGGGAATGAGCAGTTCTTC. This translates into CASSQTLAGEGNEQFF. The chain links TRBV4-3 to TRBJ2-1; 9 bases align to TRBD2. V shed 2 bases and J 7 bases; nucleotides not matched to a gene: 9. Germline V CDR1 and CDR2: LGHNA, YSLEER. The CDR3 has 16 amino acids.

This clone was seen a handful of times. The chain joins TRBV6-1 to TRBJ2-3; 8 nucleotides align to TRBD2. This CDR3 has 17 amino acids. Germline V gene lookup returns CDR1 MNHNS and CDR2 SASEGT. Trimming removed 2 bases from V and 4 bases from J; junction bases left unmatched: 11. This CDR3 reads CASSELAGGGIADTQYF. Written as DNA, the CDR3 is TGTGCCAGCAGTGAACTGGCGGGAGGCGGGATAGCAGATACGCAGTATTTT.

The V and J genes are TRBV9 and TRBJ1-4; perhaps TRBD1 as D (5 bases). The CDR3 has 15 residues. CDR1 is SGDLS, CDR2 YYNGEE, per germline. Trimming took 0 bases from V and 7 from J, leaving 13 bases between them. In DNA form, the CDR3 reads TGTGCCAGCAGCGTAGCTGGGGGGGAGGGTGAAAAACTGTTTTTT. Translation: CASSVAGGEGEKLFF.

The rearrangement uses TRBV10-3 and TRBJ1-5, with TRBD1 matching over 8 bases. With 4 bases clipped from V and 4 bases from J, the junction kept 3 bases outside the gene matches. There are 14 residues in the CDR3. Germline loops: CDR1 ENHRY, CDR2 SYGVKD. CDR3 coding DNA: TGTGCCATCAGTGTAGACAGGGGTAATCAGCCCCAGCATTTT. This encodes CAISVDRGNQPQHF.

The genes are TRBV5-1 and TRBJ2-5; TRBD1 agrees at 9 bases. The CDR3 runs to 15 residues. Germline CDR1 reads SGHRS; CDR2 reads YFSETQ. Germline trimming cut 4 bases from V and 3 bases from J; bases unmatched to any gene: 7. CDR3 protein: CASSPDRGYEETQYF. The CDR3 DNA reads TGCGCCAGCAGCCCGGACAGGGGTTACGAAGAGACCCAGTACTTC.

This chain connects TRBV3-1 (or the pseudogene TRBV3-2) to TRBJ2-1; 11 bases are a match to TRBD2. V dropped 4 bases and J dropped 1; count of bases not matched to a gene: 6. Germline V gives CDR1 LGHDT, CDR2 YNNKEL (reference sequence). The CDR3 totals 17 residues. In nucleotides, the CDR3 is TGTGCCAGCAGCCCCCTGACTAGCGGGATATCCTACAATGAGCAGTTCTTC. Translation gives CASSPLTSGISYNEQFF.

This rearrangement joins TRBV18 to TRBJ1-1; 7 nucleotides match TRBD1. Germline V gene sequence: CDR1 KGHSH, CDR2 LQKENI. The J segment lost 5 bases and the V segment lost 8 bases, leaving 8 bases of the junction unmatched. The CDR3 has 13 residues. The CDR3, as DNA: TGTGCCAGCGCACAGGGGTTAGGAACTGAAGCTTTCTTT. Amino acid sequence: CASAQGLGTEAFF.

The chain couples TRBV3-1 (or the pseudogene TRBV3-2) to TRBJ2-7, with TRBD2 matching over 10 bases. Germline CDR1 LGHDT, CDR2 YNNKEL (reference sequence). The CDR3 covers 13 residues. Trimming took 4 bases from V and 6 from J; bases not matched to a gene: 3. CDR3 sequence (DNA): TGTGCCAGCAGCCCCAGCGGGAGGGGCGAGCAGTACTTC. Translated, it gives CASSPSGRGEQYF.

As DNA, the CDR3 is TGTGCCAGCAGCTTAATGGGACAACCCTATGGCTACACCTTC. As protein: CASSLMGQPYGYTF. The V call is TRBV7-9, the J call TRBJ1-2, with D possibly TRBD1 on 6 matching bases. Germline-derived CDR1 and CDR2 are SEHNR and FQNEAQ (reference sequence). Trimming cost V 2 bases and J 4 bases, with 11 bases left between them. The CDR3 is 14 amino acids.

CDR3 in amino acids: CASSTHHRVGGYTF. The CDR3 DNA reads TGTGCCAGCAGTACCCACCACAGGGTTGGTGGCTACACCTTC. The chain couples TRBV28 to TRBJ1-2, with D maybe TRBD1 (6 bases). Trimming took off 5 bases at V and 7 bases at J, with 17 bases between the two ends. In germline, CDR1 is MDHEN, CDR2 SYDVKM. This CDR3 is 14 amino acids long.

The chain couples TRBV28 to TRBJ1-2; D gene unclear. This CDR3 is 12 amino acids long. Trimming shortened V by 2 bases and J by 8 bases, and 9 bases separated the two germline ends. Germline V lookup: CDR1 MDHEN, CDR2 SYDVKM. The CDR3 DNA follows: TGTGCCAGCAGTTTAAAACGCGCCGGCTACACCTTC. Translation: CASSLKRAGYTF.

The chain combines TRBV11-2 with TRBJ2-5, with TRBD2 identical over 12 bases. V lost 5 bases to trimming and J lost 2 bases; unmatched junction nucleotides: 3. This CDR3 has 15 amino acids. Germline V gene lookup returns CDR1 SGHAT and CDR2 FQNNGV. CDR3 coding DNA: TGTGCCAGCAGCCCGACTAGCGGGGGACAAGAGACCCAGTACTTC. Translation gives CASSPTSGGQETQYF.

This chain links TRBV14 with TRBJ2-4; 8 nucleotides agree with TRBD2. Per the germline V gene, CDR1 is SGHDN and CDR2 is FVKESK. The CDR3 runs to 13 residues. Trimming removed 2 bases from V and 9 bases from J; junction bases left unmatched: 3. The CDR3 is CASSQRAGGIQYF. CDR3 sequence (DNA): TGTGCCAGCAGCCAACGGGCGGGAGGCATTCAGTACTTC. The full variable domain, in which reference TRBV14 and TRBJ2-4 provide the parts outside the CDR3, is EAGVTQFPSHSVIEKGQTVTLRCDPISGHDNLYWYRRVMGKEIKFLLHFVKESKQDESGMPNNRFLAERTGGTYSTLKVQPAELEDSGVYFCASSQRAGGIQYFGAGTRLSVL.

V is TRBV7-2 and J is TRBJ2-7; 8 nucleotides line up with TRBD1. The CDR3 consists of 16 residues. Trimming removed 5 bases from V and 3 bases from J; junction bases left unmatched: 12. CDR1 SGHTA and CDR2 FQGNSA come from the germline V gene. CDR3 sequence: CASSPMSPGQGYEQYF. CDR3 DNA sequence: TGTGCCAGCAGCCCAATGAGTCCCGGACAGGGCTACGAGCAGTACTTC.

This chain links TRBV19 with TRBJ1-6, with D possibly TRBD1 on 5 matching bases. V was trimmed by 7 bases and J by 10 bases, leaving 14 bases between them. The CDR3 totals 13 residues. Per germline, CDR1 LNHDA and CDR2 SQIVND (reference sequence). The CDR3 DNA reads TGTGCCAGTAACCGAGACAGAGACTCACCCCTCCACTTT. Its translation is CASNRDRDSPLHF.

The genes are TRBV9 and TRBJ2-3; 8 nucleotides align to TRBD2. V lost 0 bases, J lost 2 bases, and 11 bases stayed unmatched. The CDR3 runs 18 residues. Per germline, CDR1 SGDLS and CDR2 YYNGEE. The CDR3 DNA sequence: TGTGCCAGCAGCGTAGGTACTAGCGGCACCCTGTCCACAGATACGCAGTATTTT. The encoded protein is CASSVGTSGTLSTDTQYF.

This clone has a handful of counts. This sample also contains other DNA sequences that code for the same CDR3. The V gene is TRBV11-2, the J gene TRBJ1-1; perhaps TRBD1 as D (5 bases). Germline values: CDR1 SGHAT, CDR2 FQNNGV. The CDR3 is made up of 14 amino acids. With 1 base removed from V and 1 base from J, the gap between germline ends came to 7 bases. CDR3 region: CASSLAQGNTEAFF. The CDR3 coding sequence is TGTGCCAGCAGCTTAGCGCAGGGGAACACTGAAGCTTTCTTT.

The chain combines TRBV19 with TRBJ1-1, with D unclear. This CDR3 comprises 10 residues. V was trimmed by 6 bases and J by 9 bases, leaving 8 bases between them. Per the germline V gene, CDR1 is LNHDA and CDR2 is SQIVND (reference sequence). The CDR3 nucleotides read TGTGCCAGTAGGGGGAGAAAAGCTTTCTTT. It translates to CASRGRKAFF.

This chain uses TRBV12-3 or TRBV12-4 with TRBJ2-7, with D perhaps matching TRBD1 (5 bases). The germline V and J ends were trimmed by 5 bases and 3 bases, with 8 bases remaining between them. This CDR3 region has 12 residues. The CDR3 reads CASSTTVYEQYF. The CDR3 coding sequence is TGTGCCAGCAGTACGACAGTCTACGAGCAGTACTTC.

J is TRBJ2-3 and V is TRBV10-2, with D unclear. The CDR3 loop spans 15 amino acids. Germline V gene sequence: CDR1 WSHSY, CDR2 SAAADI. The germline V and J ends were trimmed by 6 bases and 1 base, with 14 bases remaining between them. The CDR3 here is CASSARPSGTDTQYF. DNA of the CDR3: TGCGCCAGCAGCGCTAGACCGTCCGGCACAGATACGCAGTATTTT.